The 2 T cell receptor beta chains reported below all come from one sample, sequenced in a study of regulatory T cells in long-lasting Graves disease listed by TCRdb under 2021. Library method: multiplex PCR. These reads were obtained on an Illumina HiSeq 4000. TCR beta libraries were built with iRepertoire HTBI primers and Arm-PCR amplification of CDR3 regions. The public reads were reprocessed in TCRdb via fastp at Q25 and MiXCR, keeping in-frame beta chains. Entries that share a CDR3 protein sequence are merged under the most common genes and DNA. The sample table records about 660,000 distinct CDR3 sequences; around 30% of these occur just once. The ten largest clonotypes hold 40% to 50% of the sample. According to the study, the label for this sample's time point signals: persistent/refractory GD, antithyroid drugs over 5 years with positive TRAb. For both TCR sequencing and RNA sequencing, RNA was extracted from PBMCs in TRIzol.

The input for sequencing was peripheral blood mononuclear cells (PBMCs), taken when the disease was refractory, from a patient treated with antithyroid drugs. The origin of the receptors is a female donor with Graves disease.

This chain uses TRBV11-3 with TRBJ2-1; possibly TRBD2 for D (5 bases). The germline V and J ends were trimmed by 2 bases and 5 bases, with 10 bases remaining between them. The CDR3 loop spans 14 amino acids. Germline CDR1 reads SGHNT; CDR2 reads YENEEA. CDR3 sequence (DNA): TGTGCCAGCAGCTTAAGCGGACCCCACAATGAGCAGTTCTTC. Translating it yields CASSLSGPHNEQFF.

This clonotype was found many times. This rearrangement joins TRBV28 to TRBJ1-2, with D perhaps matching TRBD1 (5 bases). The CDR3 loop spans 13 amino acids. Germline CDR1 is MDHEN and CDR2 is SYDVKM. V lost 3 bases to trimming and J lost 3 bases, with 8 bases between them. CDR3 amino acids: CASSFGHYYGYTF. DNA for the CDR3: TGTGCCAGCAGTTTCGGACATTACTATGGCTACACCTTC.